Here is one T cell receptor beta chain with its context. The clone's antigen remains unknown. The entry originates in a study of control samples from healthy donors and cancer patients (dated by TCRdb to the early 2020s). To prepare the library, the immunoSEQ multiplex PCR assay was applied. TCRdb took this table from immuneACCESS and kept in-frame rearrangements with V and J called. Such tables lack part of the clones; where checked against another copy, unresolved V genes explain under half of the gap, and the rest is unexplained. This sample's listing comprises about 190,000 clones. Roughly 2% of the sample lies in the top ten. The sequence derives from a woman in her twenties or thirties in good health. What was sequenced was blood.

The CDR3 is CASSLQGKDEKLFF. The DNA is as follows: TGCGCCAGCAGCTTACAGGGTAAAGACGAAAAACTGTTTTTT. The V and J genes are TRBV5-1 and TRBJ1-4; perhaps TRBD1 is the D gene, with 6 bases matching. CDR1 is given as SGHRS and CDR2 as YFSETQ, both from the germline V gene. Including the terminal cysteine and phenylalanine, the CDR3 comprises 14 residues. Of the read, only the CDR3 DNA is kept; its 42 bases are in frame from base 1. The V and J ends are trimmed by 2 bases and 8 bases, leaving 13 bases between them.